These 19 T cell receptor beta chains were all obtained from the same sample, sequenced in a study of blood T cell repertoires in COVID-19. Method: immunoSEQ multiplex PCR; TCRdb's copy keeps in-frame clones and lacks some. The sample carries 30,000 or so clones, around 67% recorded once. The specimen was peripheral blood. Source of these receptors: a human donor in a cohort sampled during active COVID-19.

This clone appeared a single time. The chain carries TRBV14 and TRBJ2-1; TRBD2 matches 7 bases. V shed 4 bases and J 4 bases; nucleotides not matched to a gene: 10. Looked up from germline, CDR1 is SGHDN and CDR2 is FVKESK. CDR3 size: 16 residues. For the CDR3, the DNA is TGTGCCAGCAGCCCCACTCGGGTGGGAGGGTACAATGAGCAGTTCTTC. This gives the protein CASSPTRVGGYNEQFF.

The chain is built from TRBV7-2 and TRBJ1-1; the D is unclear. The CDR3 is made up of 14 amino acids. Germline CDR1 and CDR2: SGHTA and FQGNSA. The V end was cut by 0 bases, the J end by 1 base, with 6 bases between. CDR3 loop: CASSLARANTEAFF. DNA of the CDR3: TGTGCCAGCAGCTTAGCGCGGGCGAACACTGAAGCTTTCTTT.

CDR3 region: CASSGRTGDFYEQYF. The CDR3 DNA reads TGTGCCAGCAGCGGACGGACAGGGGACTTCTACGAGCAGTACTTC. The chain is built from TRBV7-9 and TRBJ2-7; TRBD1 aligns across 9 bases. This CDR3 spans 15 amino acids. With V trimmed by 5 bases and J by 3 bases, 8 bases remained unmatched. CDR1 and CDR2 from the germline V gene are SEHNR and FQNEAQ (reference sequence). The whole variable domain, remainder taken from reference TRBV7-9 and TRBJ2-7, is DTGVSQNPRHKITKRGQNVTFRCDPISEHNRLYWYRQTLGQGPEFLTYFQNEAQLEKSRLLSDRFSAERPKGSFSTLEIQRTEQGDSAMYLCASSGRTGDFYEQYFGPGTRLTVT.

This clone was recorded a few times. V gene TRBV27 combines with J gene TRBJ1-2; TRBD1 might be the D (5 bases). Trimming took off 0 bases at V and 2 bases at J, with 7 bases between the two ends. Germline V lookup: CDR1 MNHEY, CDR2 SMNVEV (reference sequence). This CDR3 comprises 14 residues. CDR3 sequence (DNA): TGTGCCAGCAGTTTATCGCGGGGGAACTATGGCTACACCTTC. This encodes CASSLSRGNYGYTF.

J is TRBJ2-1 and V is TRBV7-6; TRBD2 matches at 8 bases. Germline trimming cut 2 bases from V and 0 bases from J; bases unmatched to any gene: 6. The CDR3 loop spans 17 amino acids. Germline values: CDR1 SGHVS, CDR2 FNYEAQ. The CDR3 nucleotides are TGTGCCAGCAGCTTAATATTGACTAGCGCCTCCTACAATGAGCAGTTCTTC. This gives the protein CASSLILTSASYNEQFF.

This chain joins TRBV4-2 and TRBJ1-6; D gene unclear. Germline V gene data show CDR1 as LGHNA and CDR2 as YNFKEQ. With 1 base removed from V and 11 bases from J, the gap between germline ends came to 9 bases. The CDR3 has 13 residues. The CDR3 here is CASSQGGLTPLHF. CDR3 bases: TGTGCCAGCAGCCAAGGAGGGCTGACACCCCTCCACTTT.

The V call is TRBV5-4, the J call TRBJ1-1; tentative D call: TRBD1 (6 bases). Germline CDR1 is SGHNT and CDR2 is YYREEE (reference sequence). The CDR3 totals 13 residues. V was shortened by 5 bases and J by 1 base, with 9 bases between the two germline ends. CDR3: CASRLDRNTEAFF. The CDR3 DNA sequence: TGTGCCAGCAGACTGGACAGGAACACTGAAGCTTTCTTT.

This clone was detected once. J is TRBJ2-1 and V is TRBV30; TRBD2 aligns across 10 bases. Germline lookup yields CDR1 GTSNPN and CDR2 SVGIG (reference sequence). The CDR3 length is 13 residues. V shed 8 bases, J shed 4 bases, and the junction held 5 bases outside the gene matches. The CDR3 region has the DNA TGTGCCGGCTCTAGCGGGGGTTACAATGAGCAGTTCTTC. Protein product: CAGSSGGYNEQFF. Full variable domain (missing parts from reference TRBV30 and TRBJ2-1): SQTIHQWPATLVQPVGSPLSLECTVEGTSNPNLYWYRQAAGRGLQLLFYSVGIGQISSEVPQNLSASRPQDRQFILSSKKLLLSDSGFYLCAGSSGGYNEQFFGPGTRLTVL.

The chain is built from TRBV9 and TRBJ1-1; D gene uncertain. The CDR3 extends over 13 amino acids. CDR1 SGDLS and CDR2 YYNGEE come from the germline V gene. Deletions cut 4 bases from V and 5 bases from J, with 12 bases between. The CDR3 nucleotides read TGTGCCAGCAGCCCAGGTAGTAGGACTGAAGCTTTCTTT. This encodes CASSPGSRTEAFF.

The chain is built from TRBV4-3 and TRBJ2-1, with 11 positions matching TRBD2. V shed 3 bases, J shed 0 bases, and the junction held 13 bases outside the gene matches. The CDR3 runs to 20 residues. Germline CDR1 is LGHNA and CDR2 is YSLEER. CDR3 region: CASSQYAGTSGLSSYNEQFF. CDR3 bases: TGCGCCAGCAGCCAGTATGCCGGGACTAGCGGCCTGAGCTCCTACAATGAGCAGTTCTTC.

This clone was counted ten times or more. The CDR3 region has the DNA TGTGCCACCAGCAGAGTTGGGCTTTACGAGCAGTACTTC. Its protein is CATSRVGLYEQYF. The genes are TRBV15 and TRBJ2-7; D is undetermined. V lost 1 base and J 4 bases, leaving 8 bases between the germline ends. The CDR3 extends over 13 amino acids. In germline, CDR1 is LNHNV, CDR2 YYDKDF (reference sequence). Variable domain in full (rest from reference TRBV15 and TRBJ2-7): DAMVIQNPRYQVTQFGKPVTLSCSQTLNHNVMYWYQQKSSQAPKLLFHYYDKDFNNEADTPDNFQSRRPNTSFCFLDIRSPGLGDTAMYLCATSRVGLYEQYFGPGTRLTVT.

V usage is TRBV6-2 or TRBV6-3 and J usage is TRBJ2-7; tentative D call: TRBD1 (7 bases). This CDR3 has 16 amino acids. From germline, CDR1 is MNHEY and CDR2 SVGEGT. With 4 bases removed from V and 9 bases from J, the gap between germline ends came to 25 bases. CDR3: CASSFSTDRNRGGQYF. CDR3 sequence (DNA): TGTGCCAGCAGTTTCTCGACGGACAGGAACCGGGGAGGGCAGTACTTC.

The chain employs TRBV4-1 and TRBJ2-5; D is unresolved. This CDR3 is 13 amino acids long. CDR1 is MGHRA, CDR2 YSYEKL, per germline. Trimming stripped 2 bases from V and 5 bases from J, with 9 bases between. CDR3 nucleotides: TGCGCCAGCAGCCAAACCCTCCGGGAGACCCAGTACTTC. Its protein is CASSQTLRETQYF.

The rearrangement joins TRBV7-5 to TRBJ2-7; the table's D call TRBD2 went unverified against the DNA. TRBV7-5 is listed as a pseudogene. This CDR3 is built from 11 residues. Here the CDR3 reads CVRSPGSEQYF. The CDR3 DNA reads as TGTGTCAGAAGCCCGGGGAGCGAGCAGTACTTC.

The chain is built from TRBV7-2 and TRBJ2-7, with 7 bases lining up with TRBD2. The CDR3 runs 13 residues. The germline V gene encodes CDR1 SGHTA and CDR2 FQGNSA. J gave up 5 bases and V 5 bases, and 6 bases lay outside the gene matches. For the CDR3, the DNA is TGTGCCAGCAGCGGACGGGGGGTAAACGAGCAGTACTTC. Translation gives CASSGRGVNEQYF.

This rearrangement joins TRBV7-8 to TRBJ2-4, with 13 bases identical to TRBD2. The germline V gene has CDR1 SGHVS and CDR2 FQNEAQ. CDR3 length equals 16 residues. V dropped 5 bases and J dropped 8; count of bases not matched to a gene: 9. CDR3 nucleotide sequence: TGTGCCAGCAGCCCACGACTAGCGGGGGGCTGGGACATTCAGTACTTC. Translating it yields CASSPRLAGGWDIQYF.

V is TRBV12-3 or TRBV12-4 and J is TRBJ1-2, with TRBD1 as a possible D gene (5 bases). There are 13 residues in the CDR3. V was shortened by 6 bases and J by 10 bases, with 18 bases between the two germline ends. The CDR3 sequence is CASRSSGRDFYTF. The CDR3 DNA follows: TGTGCCAGCAGATCCTCGGGACGGGACTTCTACACCTTC.

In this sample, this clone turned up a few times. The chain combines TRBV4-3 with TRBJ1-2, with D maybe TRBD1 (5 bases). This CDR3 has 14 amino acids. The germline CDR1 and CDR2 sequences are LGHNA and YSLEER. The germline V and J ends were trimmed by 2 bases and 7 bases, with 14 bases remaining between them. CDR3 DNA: TGCGCCAGCAGCCAAATGGGGGGGGACCGTGGCTACACCTTC. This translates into CASSQMGGDRGYTF.

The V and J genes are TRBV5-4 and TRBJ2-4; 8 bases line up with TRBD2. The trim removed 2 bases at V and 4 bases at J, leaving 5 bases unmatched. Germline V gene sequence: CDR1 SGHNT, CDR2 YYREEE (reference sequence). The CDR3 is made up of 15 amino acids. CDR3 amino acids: CASSFWASGKNIQYF. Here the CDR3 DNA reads TGTGCCAGCAGCTTTTGGGCTAGCGGGAAAAACATTCAGTACTTC.